This T cell receptor beta chain was captured by sequencing in a study of early T cells in non-severe SARS-CoV-2 infection. TCRdb re-derived calls from the 5' RACE reads in MiXCR, one entry per CDR3 protein. The sample includes around 25,000 distinct CDR3 sequences, 4% to 5% of them seen just once. Judged by abundance, this clonotype is medium-sized. V lost 5 bases, J lost 7 bases, and 8 bases stayed unmatched. Germline-derived CDR1 and CDR2 are GTSNPN and SVGIG (reference sequence). CDR3 length: 16 amino acids. Sequenced: whole blood. This receptor was obtained from an adult who was a healthcare worker with PCR-confirmed SARS-CoV-2 infection or an uninfected control (not recorded which). The chain links TRBV30 to TRBJ2-1, with TRBD2 matching 16 bases. The CDR3 nucleotides read TGTGCCTGGTCTTACGGGACTAGCGGGAGGGAAAATGAGCAGTTCTTC. Translating it yields CAWSYGTSGRENEQFF.